Shown below are 31 T cell receptor beta chains from a single sample sequenced in a study of blood T cell repertoires in COVID-19. Sequenced by immunoSEQ multiplex PCR; TCRdb stores in-frame clones only, minus some. This table has more than 200,000 clones, approximately 87% appearing once. Specimen: peripheral blood. These receptor sequences come from a woman aged 45-59 years with acute or convalescent COVID-19.

The chain carries TRBV7-7 and TRBJ1-3; tentative D call: TRBD1 (5 bases). V lost 5 bases and J 0 bases, leaving 11 bases between the germline ends. This CDR3 is 15 amino acids long. Germline CDR1 reads SSHAT; CDR2 reads FNYEAQ (reference sequence). The CDR3 bases are TGTGCCAGCAGCCGTGGGGCAAACTCTGGAAACACCATATATTTT. Translated: CASSRGANSGNTIYF.

The chain has TRBV6-5 and TRBJ1-4, with a tentative D call TRBD1 (6 bases). Germline CDR1 reads MNHEY; CDR2 reads SVGAGI. This CDR3 is built from 15 residues. The V end was cut by 6 bases, the J end by 4 bases, with 15 bases between. The CDR3, as DNA: TGTGCCAGCAGGAAAGTACAGGGTTTTAATGAAAAACTGTTTTTT. Protein sequence: CASRKVQGFNEKLFF.

DNA for the CDR3: TGTGCCAGCAGCCAAGATACAGGGGATAATTCACCCCTCCACTTT. It specifies CASSQDTGDNSPLHF. V usage is TRBV3-1 (or the pseudogene TRBV3-2) and J usage is TRBJ1-6; 7 nucleotides line up with TRBD1. Per germline, CDR1 LGHDT and CDR2 YNNKEL (reference sequence). The V and J ends lost 0 bases and 5 bases, in that order; junction bases with no gene match: 1. The CDR3 runs 15 residues.

The chain couples TRBV7-2 to TRBJ2-2; 8 nucleotides match TRBD2. Germline V gene sequence: CDR1 SGHTA, CDR2 FQGNSA. The CDR3 loop spans 16 amino acids. Trimming cost V 5 bases and J 6 bases; bases outside gene matches: 11. The CDR3 is CASSLSRLREAGELFF. As DNA, the CDR3 is TGTGCCAGCAGCCTATCTCGGTTGCGGGAGGCCGGGGAGCTGTTTTTT.

The V and J genes are TRBV18 and TRBJ1-3; 7 bases align to TRBD1. The germline gives CDR1 KGHSH, CDR2 LQKENI. V lost 3 bases and J lost 4; bases outside the gene matches: 3. There are 14 residues in the CDR3. The DNA for the CDR3 is TGTGCCAGCTCACCGGGGACAGTCGGAAACACCATATATTTT. Its protein is CASSPGTVGNTIYF.

To note about this clone: This specimen includes other DNA sequences encoding the same CDR3. The V gene is TRBV24-1, the J gene TRBJ2-1, with TRBD1 matching 7 bases. The CDR3 extends over 15 amino acids. Germline-derived CDR1 and CDR2 are KGHDR and SFDVKD. The ends lost 7 bases at V and 1 base at J; junction bases unmatched: 6. DNA of the CDR3: TGTGCCACCAGCGAGGCCAGGGGGTCCTACAATGAGCAGTTCTTC. Its protein product is CATSEARGSYNEQFF.

DNA for the CDR3: TGCGCCAGCAGCCCTCGGGGGGGGCAACAGACCCAGTACTTC. It yields the protein CASSPRGGQQTQYF. The chain is built from TRBV4-1 and TRBJ2-5, with TRBD2 identical over 8 bases. V shed 4 bases and J 6 bases; nucleotides not matched to a gene: 7. The CDR3 is made up of 14 amino acids. Germline CDR1 is MGHRA and CDR2 is YSYEKL.

V and J are TRBV4-3 and TRBJ1-2; D is ambiguous. The germline V gene encodes CDR1 LGHNA and CDR2 YSLEER. V was cut by 0 bases and J by 4 bases, with 12 bases left in between. CDR3 length: 15 amino acids. Here the CDR3 reads CASSQDPSYSYGYTF. DNA of the CDR3: TGCGCCAGCAGCCAAGACCCAAGTTACAGCTATGGCTACACCTTC.

The V gene is TRBV29-1, the J gene TRBJ2-1, with TRBD2 as a possible D gene (6 bases). CDR1 SQVTM and CDR2 ANQGSEA come from the germline V gene. V lost 4 bases and J 4 bases, leaving 8 bases between the germline ends. This CDR3 comprises 12 residues. CDR3 coding DNA: TGCAGCGTTGCCGGGAGTTACAATGAGCAGTTCTTC. It yields the protein CSVAGSYNEQFF.

The sample holds a few counts of this clone. J is TRBJ1-5 and V is TRBV3-1 (or the pseudogene TRBV3-2); maybe TRBD1 (6 bases). V lost 4 bases and J 3 bases, leaving 13 bases between the germline ends. Germline CDR1 reads LGHDT; CDR2 reads YNNKEL (reference sequence). The CDR3 consists of 15 residues. The CDR3 is CASSRGLMANQPQHF. The CDR3 nucleotides are TGTGCCAGCAGCCGGGGGCTTATGGCCAATCAGCCCCAGCATTTT.

The CDR3 DNA follows: TGCGCCAGCAGTGATACCCGGGGAACCTACGAGCAGTACTTC. Protein product: CASSDTRGTYEQYF. This chain uses TRBV5-1 with TRBJ2-7; D is perhaps TRBD2 (5 bases). The CDR3 has 14 residues. Germline CDR1 and CDR2: SGHRS and YFSETQ. Trimming pared 5 bases from V and 2 bases from J, leaving 14 bases between.

The chain couples TRBV18 to TRBJ1-1; 7 bases are a match to TRBD1. Trimming took 6 bases from V and 1 from J; bases not matched to a gene: 2. The CDR3 is made up of 13 amino acids. Germline V gene sequence: CDR1 KGHSH, CDR2 LQKENI. In DNA form, the CDR3 reads TGTGCCAGCTCGCGACAGGGGAACACTGAAGCTTTCTTT. Encoded protein: CASSRQGNTEAFF.

The chain combines TRBV27 with TRBJ1-2, with TRBD1 matching over 8 bases. Germline V gene data show CDR1 as MNHEY and CDR2 as SMNVEV (reference sequence). The CDR3 is 13 residues long. Germline trimming cut 7 bases from V and 5 bases from J; bases unmatched to any gene: 6. The CDR3 DNA reads TGTGCCAGCACCGTTGGACAGGGTTATGGCTACACCTTC. Protein sequence: CASTVGQGYGYTF.

This clone was seen just once. This sequence joins TRBV5-6 and TRBJ2-3, with 7 bases fitting TRBD2. The CDR3 covers 16 residues. Germline V gene sequence: CDR1 SGHDT, CDR2 YYEEEE. V gave up 5 bases and J gave up 3 bases; unmatched junction bases: 12. The CDR3 coding sequence is TGTGCCAGCAGTCCTCAAGCGGGATCTGCAACAGATACGCAGTATTTT. Its translation: CASSPQAGSATDTQYF.

The chain recombines TRBV6-5 with TRBJ2-1, with TRBD2 as a possible D gene (6 bases). Trimming took 11 bases from V and 0 from J, leaving 11 bases between them. Per germline, CDR1 MNHEY and CDR2 SVGAGI. This CDR3 spans 13 amino acids. This chain's CDR3 is CAGGLSSYNEQFF. For the CDR3, the DNA is TGTGCCGGGGGGTTGAGCTCCTACAATGAGCAGTTCTTC.

The chain recombines TRBV19 with TRBJ1-5; a weak D match, TRBD1 (6 bases). The CDR3 sequence is 16 residues long. Between the trimmed V and J ends, which lost 3 bases and 2 bases, there was a span of 14 bases. CDR1 is LNHDA, CDR2 SQIVND, per germline (reference sequence). The CDR3 region is CASSIVGARGNQPQHF. The DNA for the CDR3 is TGTGCCAGTAGTATCGTGGGGGCGAGGGGCAATCAGCCCCAGCATTTT.

The rearrangement joins TRBV24-1 to TRBJ1-5, with D maybe TRBD1 (5 bases). The ends were cut back, 10 bases at V and 7 bases at J, with 13 bases in the middle. Per the germline V gene, CDR1 is KGHDR and CDR2 is SFDVKD. The CDR3 runs 12 residues. The DNA of the CDR3 is TGTGCCACAAGTACTGGGGCCCAGCCCCAGCATTTT. It translates to CATSTGAQPQHF.

This clone was picked up a small number of times. The rearrangement links TRBV9 to TRBJ2-1; 11 bases match TRBD2. CDR1 and CDR2 (germline): SGDLS, YYNGEE. The CDR3 consists of 14 residues. With 2 bases clipped from V and 7 bases from J, the junction kept 2 bases outside the gene matches. The CDR3 is CASSVASGRNEQFF. CDR3 coding DNA: TGTGCCAGCAGCGTGGCTAGCGGGAGGAATGAGCAGTTCTTC.

CDR3 bases: TGTGCCAGCAGTTATAAGACAGGCGGCCAGCCCCAGCATTTT. The encoded protein is CASSYKTGGQPQHF. This sequence joins TRBV6-6 and TRBJ1-5; perhaps TRBD1 as D (6 bases). V shed 3 bases and J shed 7 bases, with 13 bases lying between them. The CDR3 is 14 amino acids. Per the germline V gene, CDR1 is MNHNY and CDR2 is SVGAGI (reference sequence).

This chain uses TRBV29-1 with TRBJ1-2; 9 positions match TRBD1. The junction had 6 bases not matched to a gene; V was cut back by 7 bases and J by 6 bases. Germline V gives CDR1 SQVTM, CDR2 ANQGSEA. The CDR3 totals 12 residues. In nucleotides, the CDR3 is TGCAGCGGGGGGGACAGGGATCATGGCTACACCTTC. Its translation is CSGGDRDHGYTF.

CDR3 sequence (DNA): TGTGCCAGCAGCCGGGGCTCTGGAAACACCATATATTTT. Its translation: CASSRGSGNTIYF. The chain couples TRBV9 to TRBJ1-3, with unresolved D. This CDR3 spans 13 amino acids. Trimming cost V 4 bases and J 0 bases, with 5 bases left between them. Per germline, CDR1 SGDLS and CDR2 YYNGEE.

The chain couples TRBV19 to TRBJ2-1, with 10 nucleotides matching TRBD2. The CDR3 extends over 17 amino acids. Trimming at V came to 3 bases and at J to 4 bases, leaving 9 bases not matched to a gene. The germline V gene has CDR1 LNHDA and CDR2 SQIVND (reference sequence). CDR3 loop: CASSMTLAGVIYNEQFF. In nucleotides, the CDR3 is TGTGCCAGTAGTATGACCCTAGCGGGGGTTATTTACAATGAGCAGTTCTTC.

The chain has TRBV27 and TRBJ1-1; weak D call: TRBD1 (5 bases). The V and J ends lost 4 bases and 4 bases respectively, with 13 bases between them. Per the germline V gene, CDR1 is MNHEY and CDR2 is SMNVEV (reference sequence). The CDR3 length is 14 residues. CDR3 sequence reads: CASSSGVGFTEAFF. As DNA, the CDR3 is TGTGCCAGCAGTTCGGGGGTAGGTTTCACTGAAGCTTTCTTT.

This clone was counted a single time. V and J are TRBV5-1 and TRBJ1-5; TRBD1 matches 9 bases. The CDR3 is 15 amino acids. The ends lost 0 bases at V and 7 bases at J; junction bases unmatched: 5. Looked up from germline, CDR1 is SGHRS and CDR2 is YFSETQ. CDR3 coding DNA: TGCGCCAGCAGCTTGGCGGGACAGGGAGGACAGCCCCAGCATTTT. Amino acid sequence: CASSLAGQGGQPQHF.

This clone is a singleton in its sample. The chain is built from TRBV25-1 and TRBJ2-7, with 11 bases identical to TRBD2. Germline V gives CDR1 MGHDK, CDR2 SYGVNS. V lost 6 bases to trimming and J lost 4 bases; unmatched junction nucleotides: 8. This CDR3 contains 15 residues. DNA for the CDR3: TGTGCCAGCAGCGGAACGGGACTAGCGGCATACGAGCAGTACTTC. Translation: CASSGTGLAAYEQYF.

The chain recombines TRBV24-1 with TRBJ2-1, with 9 bases identical to TRBD2. The trim removed 5 bases at V and 4 bases at J, leaving 11 bases unmatched. Per the germline V gene, CDR1 is KGHDR and CDR2 is SFDVKD. The CDR3 covers 17 residues. CDR3 amino acids: CATSGAPGREGYNEQFF. The CDR3 bases are TGTGCCACCAGTGGAGCCCCCGGGCGGGAGGGTTACAATGAGCAGTTCTTC.

The chain employs TRBV9 and TRBJ2-1; D possibly corresponds to TRBD2 (5 bases). Trimming shortened V by 3 bases and J by 6 bases, and 13 bases separated the two germline ends. Germline V gives CDR1 SGDLS, CDR2 YYNGEE. The CDR3 has 14 amino acids. The CDR3 bases are TGTGCCAGCAGCGCCCCCCTGGGGAGCAATGAGCAGTTCTTC. It translates to CASSAPLGSNEQFF.

The genes are TRBV6-5 and TRBJ2-2, with D tentatively TRBD1 (6 bases). V dropped 3 bases and J dropped 1 base, with 9 bases sitting between them. Germline loops: CDR1 MNHEY, CDR2 SVGAGI. This CDR3 comprises 15 residues. This CDR3 is CASSYRTENTGELFF. Written as DNA, the CDR3 is TGTGCCAGCAGTTATAGGACAGAGAACACCGGGGAGCTGTTTTTT.

This chain uses TRBV7-9 with TRBJ1-1; 9 positions agree with TRBD1. J was trimmed by 3 bases and V by 5 bases; bases with no gene match: 13. The CDR3 has 17 residues. CDR1 is SEHNR, CDR2 FQNEAQ, per germline (reference sequence). Here the CDR3 reads CASSTGTGPNLHTEAFF. DNA for the CDR3: TGTGCCAGCAGCACCGGGACAGGGCCAAATCTACACACTGAAGCTTTCTTT. The full variable domain, with the rest looked up from reference TRBV7-9 and TRBJ1-1, is DTGVSQNPRHKITKRGQNVTFRCDPISEHNRLYWYRQTLGQGPEFLTYFQNEAQLEKSRLLSDRFSAERPKGSFSTLEIQRTEQGDSAMYLCASSTGTGPNLHTEAFFGQGTRLTVV.

The CDR3 loop reads CASSRGLYGYTF. The CDR3 region has the DNA TGTGCCAGCAGCCGGGGCCTTTATGGCTACACCTTC. The rearrangement uses TRBV3-1 (or the pseudogene TRBV3-2) and TRBJ1-2, with a possible D match to TRBD1 (5 bases). In germline, CDR1 is LGHDT, CDR2 YNNKEL (reference sequence). Trimming cost V 4 bases and J 5 bases, with 8 bases left between them. The CDR3 covers 12 residues.

The genes are TRBV5-8 and TRBJ1-5, with D unresolved. The CDR3 has 16 amino acids. Per the germline V gene, CDR1 is SGHTS and CDR2 is YDEGEE. Trimming stripped 0 bases from V and 1 base from J, with 11 bases between. As DNA, the CDR3 is TGTGCCAGCAGCTTGGGACAACTTAAAAGCAATCAGCCCCAGCATTTT. Translating gives CASSLGQLKSNQPQHF.